Sequencing of this T cell receptor beta chain was carried out in a study of shared clonotypes between healthy human individuals. General study points: Approximately 5.4% of naive CD4 clonotypes were common to a few donors.

V trimming: 3 bases; J trimming: 3 bases; junction bases outside the gene matches: 9. The germline V gene has CDR1 LNHDA and CDR2 SQIVND (reference sequence). CDR3 length: 16 residues. Method: immunoSEQ multiplex PCR; TCRdb's copy keeps in-frame clones and lacks some. The sample has about 2.4 million clones; over 85% are singletons. As regards this clone: Its antigen is not identified.

Recent acute infections and vaccinations were absent in the healthy HIV-negative adult donors. The TCR comes from a man aged 18-30 years in good health. Some clones in this sample may be carry-over from other donors' samples. This rearrangement joins TRBV19 to TRBJ2-7, with TRBD2 identical over 9 bases. Sequenced material: naive CD4+ T cells from PBMCs. Subset specified: CD45RA+ positively selected. In DNA form, the CDR3 reads TGTGCCAGTAGTATCTCGGGTAGCGGGAGTTTCTACGAGCAGTACTTC. The encoded protein is CASSISGSGSFYEQYF.